Below are 2 T cell receptor beta chains sequenced from a single sample in a study of Tregs in tolerant kidney transplant recipients. Only in-frame clones appear in the TCRdb table, and some are missing; sequencing was by immunoSEQ multiplex PCR. The sample has about 240,000 clones; roughly four fifths are singletons. The specimen was CD4+ T cells from blood. Receptors were obtained from a human donor in good health.

This clone was detected once. V gene TRBV7-2 combines with J gene TRBJ2-1; the D gene is possibly TRBD2 (6 bases). Between the trimmed V and J ends, which lost 3 bases and 4 bases, there was a span of 7 bases. This CDR3 comprises 13 residues. Germline loops: CDR1 SGHTA, CDR2 FQGNSA. The CDR3 protein is CASSFGLYNEQFF. The CDR3 bases are TGTGCCAGCAGCTTTGGACTATACAATGAGCAGTTCTTC.

The genes are TRBV25-1 and TRBJ1-1; TRBD1 matches at 7 bases. CDR1 is MGHDK, CDR2 SYGVNS, per germline. Trimming cost V 4 bases and J 4 bases; bases outside gene matches: 6. This CDR3 spans 14 amino acids. The CDR3: CASSVGGAGTEAFF. Here the CDR3 DNA reads TGTGCCAGCAGTGTAGGGGGCGCGGGCACTGAAGCTTTCTTT.